This entry describes one T cell receptor (beta chain). What it binds is not known. Clones were sequenced by immunoSEQ multiplex PCR, and TCRdb holds only the in-frame ones, with some missing. Of approximately 1.1 million clones listed, around three quarters are singletons. Losses at the gene ends were 0 bases for V and 11 bases for J; bases not matched to a gene: 10. Germline CDR1 and CDR2: SGHRS and YFSETQ. This CDR3 contains 14 residues. The data originate from a study of shared clonotypes between healthy human individuals. Points from the study as a whole: Sequencing depth was expected to influence donor clonotype sharing.

The receptor comes from a man between 18 and 35 years old in good health. Some clones in this sample may be carry-over from other donors' samples. The chain joins TRBV5-1 to TRBJ1-1, with TRBD1 identical over 7 bases. The sequencing input was memory CD4+ T cells from PBMCs. The sample's subset: CD45RA-negative fraction. The CDR3 DNA is TGCGCCAGCAGCTTGGGAGGGACAGTCCTGGACGCTTTCTTT. The encoded protein is CASSLGGTVLDAFF.